The source of this T cell receptor (beta chain) is a study of blood T cell repertoires in COVID-19. Study-wide background: COVID-19 samples from acute and convalescent phases originated in the United States, Italy and Spain.

Per the authors' pipeline: Amplifying reference gene primers gave estimates of nucleated cell counts. Sequencing was performed with immunoSEQ multiplex PCR; in TCRdb, only in-frame clones are kept and a portion is missing. D and trimming were read from the DNA, whereas the V and J calls and clone size are those reported in that table. Of a few hundred thousand clones in the sample, about four fifths were seen once. Germline V gives CDR1 SEHNR, CDR2 FQNEAQ (reference sequence). V was shortened by 1 base and J by 0 bases, with 6 bases between the two germline ends. The CDR3 extends over 14 amino acids.

The TCR comes from a woman aged 18-30 years with acute or convalescent COVID-19. The chain carries TRBV7-9 and TRBJ2-5; D gene uncertain. Input material: peripheral blood. The DNA for the CDR3 is TGTGCCAGCAGCTTAGTGCGGAACCAAGAGACCCAGTACTTC. It codes for CASSLVRNQETQYF.